This T cell receptor (beta chain) was observed in a study of Graves' ophthalmopathy and Graves' hyperthyroidism. Transcripts of RNA were the source for amplifying TCR beta CDR3 regions. First-round RT-PCR relied on HTBI primers, and a second-round multiplex PCR came next. Each CDR3 protein gets one entry after TCRdb re-called the multiplex PCR reads with MiXCR. The sample records some 750,000 distinct CDR3 sequences, around 40% being singletons. This clonotype was observed at least ten times. Its cognate antigen is unknown. Notes on the study in general: The study's model predicted ophthalmopathy progression at 65% to 71% sensitivity and approximately 72% specificity.

V lost 6 bases and J lost 4, with 7 bases in between. The CDR3 sequence is 11 residues long. CDR1 is SNHLY, CDR2 FYNNEI, per germline. This sequence originates from an adult man with Graves' ophthalmopathy. Sequencing input: peripheral blood. The genes are TRBV2 and TRBJ2-7; perhaps TRBD2 as D (6 bases). CDR3 DNA sequence: TGTGCCAGCAGGGAGGGTTACGAGCAGTACTTC. Encoded protein: CASREGYEQYF. The variable domain in full, with the rest retrieved from reference TRBV2 and TRBJ2-7, is EPEVTQTPSHQVTQMGQEVILRCVPISNHLYFYWYRQILGQKVEFLVSFYNNEISEKSEIFDDQFSVERPDGSNFTLKIRSTKLEDSAMYFCASREGYEQYFGPGTRLTVT.